This T cell receptor beta chain appears in the sequencing data of a study of response to subunit inactivated influenza vaccine. TCRdb reprocessed the RT-PCR reads with MiXCR, giving one entry per CDR3 protein. The sample lists just under 550,000 distinct CDR3 sequences; under 25% were seen once. The ends were cut back, 7 bases at V and 1 base at J, with 13 bases in the middle. The CDR3 is 14 amino acids. Germline V gene data show CDR1 as MGHDK and CDR2 as SYGVNS. This clonotype has a count of ten or more. The same sample was also studied in work on T cells expressing NK-cell markers. That paper adds: The TCR beta cDNA came from 5'RACE template switching with UMIs. Seven sequenced donors out of eight were HCMV-seropositive, one seronegative. Alpha-beta TCR T cells were the sole sorting target in several experiments, owing to an anti-gamma-delta TCR antibody. The study found these clonotypes also leading the CD3+CD56-NKG2C+ fraction in a few donors.

Sample: CD4+ T cells sorted from PBMCs, taken 11 to 12 days after vaccination. This clonotype was sampled from a man aged 50-60 years who received an inactivated influenza vaccine. V and J are TRBV25-1 and TRBJ1-1; TRBD1 is a possible D gene (5 bases). CDR3 sequence (DNA): TGTGCCAGCACTCCGGGACGCCCGAACACTGAAGCTTTCTTT. This codes for CASTPGRPNTEAFF.